This passage covers 22 T cell receptor beta chains from one sample sequenced in a study of cytomegalovirus exposure and HLA in healthy donors. Amplification used 60 Vbeta primers and 13 Jbeta primers. Libraries were prepared by immunoSEQ multiplex PCR; TCRdb keeps only in-frame clonotypes and omits some of them. Among 54,000 or so clones, 45% to 70% were seen once, and the ten largest hold around 11%. Material: PBMCs. Receptors were obtained from a human donor in good health.

The J gene is TRBJ2-1, the V gene TRBV4-3; D is undetermined. V was trimmed by 4 bases and J by 6 bases, leaving 16 bases between them. CDR1 LGHNA and CDR2 YSLEER come from the germline V gene. This CDR3 region has 15 residues. The CDR3 sequence: CASSRDMFPPNEQFF. CDR3 nucleotide sequence: TGCGCCAGCAGCCGAGACATGTTTCCCCCCAATGAGCAGTTCTTC.

V gene TRBV13 combines with J gene TRBJ2-3, with D possibly TRBD1 on 6 matching bases. Germline CDR1 is PRHDT and CDR2 is FYEKMQ (reference sequence). Trimming removed 5 bases at V and 1 base at J, with 19 bases between. The CDR3 contains 17 residues. The CDR3 is CASSPVGIGGGTDTQYF. The CDR3 DNA reads TGTGCCAGCAGCCCGGTCGGAATAGGGGGAGGCACAGATACGCAGTATTTT.

The chain uses TRBV11-2 and TRBJ2-7; 10 bases line up with TRBD1. The CDR3 sequence is 15 residues long. The germline gives CDR1 SGHAT, CDR2 FQNNGV. Losses at the gene ends were 5 bases for V and 2 bases for J; bases not matched to a gene: 6. CDR3 residues: CASSRGQGMAYEQYF. CDR3 nucleotide sequence: TGTGCCAGCAGCCGGGGACAGGGGATGGCCTACGAGCAGTACTTC.

The CDR3 region has the DNA TGTGCCAGCAGTCTACAGGGAAAGGGCTCACCCCTCCACTTT. Translated, it gives CASSLQGKGSPLHF. V and J are TRBV6-6 and TRBJ1-6; weak D call: TRBD1 (6 bases). Germline values: CDR1 MNHNY, CDR2 SVGAGI (reference sequence). The V and J ends lost 5 bases and 10 bases respectively, with 15 bases between them. The CDR3 sequence is 14 residues long.

The V and J genes are TRBV27 and TRBJ1-3, with a possible D match to TRBD1 (5 bases). The germline gives CDR1 MNHEY, CDR2 SMNVEV (reference sequence). The CDR3 covers 14 residues. The germline V and J ends were trimmed by 2 bases and 2 bases, with 7 bases remaining between them. As DNA, the CDR3 is TGTGCCAGCAGTTTAAGGGGTGCTGGAAACACCATATATTTT. This encodes CASSLRGAGNTIYF.

The J gene is TRBJ2-6, the V gene TRBV30, with D possibly matching TRBD2 (5 bases). The germline V and J ends were trimmed by 0 bases and 1 base, with 7 bases remaining between them. The germline V gene encodes CDR1 GTSNPN and CDR2 SVGIG (reference sequence). CDR3 length: 15 residues. Written as DNA, the CDR3 is TGTGCCTGGAGTGTAGGAGGATCTGGGGCCAACGTCCTGACTTTC. Protein product: CAWSVGGSGANVLTF.

This clone was observed a handful of times. The genes are TRBV7-8 and TRBJ1-1; D might be TRBD1 (6 bases). Germline lookup yields CDR1 SGHVS and CDR2 FQNEAQ. CDR3 length: 15 residues. Trimming took off 1 base at V and 6 bases at J, with 15 bases between the two ends. The CDR3 is CASSLGTVRASEAFF. The CDR3 DNA follows: TGTGCCAGCAGCTTAGGGACAGTACGGGCCTCTGAAGCTTTCTTT.

This clone was detected many times. This chain links TRBV6-5 with TRBJ2-3, with a weak D call TRBD2 (5 bases). CDR1 and CDR2 from the germline V gene are MNHEY and SVGAGI. The ends were cut back, 4 bases at V and 8 bases at J, with 10 bases in the middle. The CDR3 covers 12 residues. CDR3: CASSSPGFTQYF. CDR3 coding DNA: TGTGCCAGCAGTTCCCCGGGGTTTACGCAGTATTTT.

CDR3 sequence reads: CASSFSSVSSYEQYF. In DNA form, the CDR3 reads TGCGCCAGCAGCTTCTCTAGCGTATCGTCCTACGAGCAGTACTTC. The chain links TRBV5-1 to TRBJ2-7; possible D gene TRBD2, 6 bases. The CDR3 consists of 15 residues. Trimming took 2 bases from V and 1 from J, leaving 13 bases between them. CDR1 and CDR2 from the germline V gene are SGHRS and YFSETQ.

This sequence joins TRBV28 and TRBJ1-1; 9 bases agree with TRBD1. Germline trimming cut 6 bases from V and 10 bases from J; bases unmatched to any gene: 12. The CDR3 spans 14 residues. Germline CDR1 reads MDHEN; CDR2 reads SYDVKM. In DNA form, the CDR3 reads TGTGCCAGCAGCTACCGGACAGGGGTCGGGGGAGCTTTCTTT. Amino acids: CASSYRTGVGGAFF.

The rearrangement uses TRBV5-1 and TRBJ1-2; no reliable D call. The germline V and J ends were trimmed by 4 bases and 8 bases, with 15 bases remaining between them. The CDR3 is made up of 13 amino acids. Looked up from germline, CDR1 is SGHRS and CDR2 is YFSETQ. The CDR3 spells CASSPEAAGGYTF. In DNA form, the CDR3 reads TGCGCCAGCAGCCCTGAGGCGGCCGGAGGCTACACCTTC.

Here the CDR3 reads CASSPPFGNTEAFF. DNA for the CDR3: TGTGCCAGCTCACCACCCTTCGGGAACACTGAAGCTTTCTTT. The rearrangement uses TRBV18 and TRBJ1-1, with no clear D. This CDR3 is built from 14 residues. The V end lost 0 bases, the J end lost 1 base, and 6 bases lay between the germline ends. Germline assignment: CDR1 KGHSH and CDR2 LQKENI.

The chain employs TRBV27 and TRBJ2-7; 12 bases fit TRBD1. Germline CDR1 MNHEY, CDR2 SMNVEV (reference sequence). This CDR3 is built from 13 residues. V trimming: 8 bases; J trimming: 6 bases; junction bases outside the gene matches: 5. In nucleotides, the CDR3 is TGTGCCAGCTCGGGACAGGGGGCGGGCGAGCAGTACTTC. Protein: CASSGQGAGEQYF.

This chain uses TRBV9 with TRBJ1-2; TRBD1 matches at 7 bases. The CDR3 spans 14 residues. V was pared by 3 bases and J by 4 bases, with 6 bases of the junction left unmatched. Germline-derived CDR1 and CDR2 are SGDLS and YYNGEE. The chain's CDR3 is CASSATGTVYGYTF. For the CDR3, the DNA is TGTGCCAGCAGCGCGACCGGGACAGTCTATGGCTACACCTTC.

The chain couples TRBV4-1 to TRBJ2-7; possible D gene TRBD2, 5 bases. Per the germline V gene, CDR1 is MGHRA and CDR2 is YSYEKL. This CDR3 spans 15 amino acids. The V end was cut by 1 base, the J end by 3 bases, with 13 bases between. The chain's CDR3 is CASSQGRLWSYEQYF. The CDR3 nucleotides read TGCGCCAGCAGCCAAGGGAGGCTATGGAGCTACGAGCAGTACTTC.

Only a few counts were recorded for this clone. This chain uses TRBV5-4 with TRBJ2-5; TRBD2 aligns across 12 bases. CDR1 and CDR2 (germline): SGHNT, YYREEE (reference sequence). The CDR3 consists of 16 residues. J was trimmed by 4 bases and V by 3 bases; bases with no gene match: 7. The CDR3 DNA sequence: TGTGCCAGCAGCTCTCTAGCGGGGGGGCAGGGAGAGACCCAGTACTTC. This sequence encodes CASSSLAGGQGETQYF.

V usage is TRBV4-3 and J usage is TRBJ2-7; tentatively, D is TRBD1 (5 bases). The CDR3 has 15 amino acids. Trimming took off 1 base at V and 5 bases at J, with 15 bases between the two ends. Germline V gives CDR1 LGHNA, CDR2 YSLEER. CDR3 loop: CASSQGWQGAHEQYF. DNA of the CDR3: TGCGCCAGCAGCCAAGGATGGCAGGGTGCCCACGAGCAGTACTTC.

The V gene is TRBV6-5, the J gene TRBJ1-2, with D perhaps TRBD1 (5 bases). The CDR3 covers 14 residues. V lost 5 bases, J lost 6 bases, and 16 bases lay in between. CDR1 is MNHEY, CDR2 SVGAGI, per germline. CDR3 DNA sequence: TGTGCCAGCAGTCCAGGGTCGGGGGAGAATGGCTACACCTTC. Translated, it gives CASSPGSGENGYTF.

The genes are TRBV30 and TRBJ1-6, with D possibly TRBD1 on 6 matching bases. CDR3 length equals 13 residues. V was pared by 5 bases and J by 7 bases, with 12 bases between. Germline CDR1 and CDR2: GTSNPN and SVGIG (reference sequence). The CDR3 DNA reads TGTGCCTGGGGGAGACAGGTGAATTCACCCCTCCACTTT. Residues: CAWGRQVNSPLHF.

The chain is built from TRBV6-5 and TRBJ1-1; a weak D match, TRBD1 (5 bases). V was clipped by 8 bases and J by 4 bases, with 14 bases between them. CDR1 MNHEY and CDR2 SVGAGI come from the germline V gene. The CDR3 consists of 13 residues. The CDR3 loop reads CASVSGARTEAFF. In DNA, the CDR3 is TGTGCCAGCGTGAGTGGGGCGCGCACTGAAGCTTTCTTT.

This chain links TRBV30 with TRBJ2-5; 8 nucleotides line up with TRBD2. This CDR3 is built from 14 residues. Germline loops: CDR1 GTSNPN, CDR2 SVGIG (reference sequence). The V gene end was trimmed by 2 bases and the J gene end by 4 bases; junction bases not matched to a gene: 6. The CDR3 loop reads CAWSPGGPGETQYF. For the CDR3, the DNA is TGTGCCTGGAGTCCGGGGGGGCCCGGAGAGACCCAGTACTTC. Looking up the rest from reference TRBV30 and TRBJ2-5 gives the full variable domain: SQTIHQWPATLVQPVGSPLSLECTVEGTSNPNLYWYRQAAGRGLQLLFYSVGIGQISSEVPQNLSASRPQDRQFILSSKKLLLSDSGFYLCAWSPGGPGETQYFGPGTRLLVL.

This CDR3 is CASKEGQGVEKLFF. The CDR3 DNA follows: TGTGCCAGCAAAGAAGGACAGGGAGTTGAAAAACTGTTTTTT. V is TRBV6-1 and J is TRBJ1-4, with 8 bases lining up with TRBD1. CDR3 length: 14 amino acids. Germline V lookup: CDR1 MNHNS, CDR2 SASEGT. The J segment lost 7 bases and the V segment lost 7 bases, leaving 8 bases of the junction unmatched.